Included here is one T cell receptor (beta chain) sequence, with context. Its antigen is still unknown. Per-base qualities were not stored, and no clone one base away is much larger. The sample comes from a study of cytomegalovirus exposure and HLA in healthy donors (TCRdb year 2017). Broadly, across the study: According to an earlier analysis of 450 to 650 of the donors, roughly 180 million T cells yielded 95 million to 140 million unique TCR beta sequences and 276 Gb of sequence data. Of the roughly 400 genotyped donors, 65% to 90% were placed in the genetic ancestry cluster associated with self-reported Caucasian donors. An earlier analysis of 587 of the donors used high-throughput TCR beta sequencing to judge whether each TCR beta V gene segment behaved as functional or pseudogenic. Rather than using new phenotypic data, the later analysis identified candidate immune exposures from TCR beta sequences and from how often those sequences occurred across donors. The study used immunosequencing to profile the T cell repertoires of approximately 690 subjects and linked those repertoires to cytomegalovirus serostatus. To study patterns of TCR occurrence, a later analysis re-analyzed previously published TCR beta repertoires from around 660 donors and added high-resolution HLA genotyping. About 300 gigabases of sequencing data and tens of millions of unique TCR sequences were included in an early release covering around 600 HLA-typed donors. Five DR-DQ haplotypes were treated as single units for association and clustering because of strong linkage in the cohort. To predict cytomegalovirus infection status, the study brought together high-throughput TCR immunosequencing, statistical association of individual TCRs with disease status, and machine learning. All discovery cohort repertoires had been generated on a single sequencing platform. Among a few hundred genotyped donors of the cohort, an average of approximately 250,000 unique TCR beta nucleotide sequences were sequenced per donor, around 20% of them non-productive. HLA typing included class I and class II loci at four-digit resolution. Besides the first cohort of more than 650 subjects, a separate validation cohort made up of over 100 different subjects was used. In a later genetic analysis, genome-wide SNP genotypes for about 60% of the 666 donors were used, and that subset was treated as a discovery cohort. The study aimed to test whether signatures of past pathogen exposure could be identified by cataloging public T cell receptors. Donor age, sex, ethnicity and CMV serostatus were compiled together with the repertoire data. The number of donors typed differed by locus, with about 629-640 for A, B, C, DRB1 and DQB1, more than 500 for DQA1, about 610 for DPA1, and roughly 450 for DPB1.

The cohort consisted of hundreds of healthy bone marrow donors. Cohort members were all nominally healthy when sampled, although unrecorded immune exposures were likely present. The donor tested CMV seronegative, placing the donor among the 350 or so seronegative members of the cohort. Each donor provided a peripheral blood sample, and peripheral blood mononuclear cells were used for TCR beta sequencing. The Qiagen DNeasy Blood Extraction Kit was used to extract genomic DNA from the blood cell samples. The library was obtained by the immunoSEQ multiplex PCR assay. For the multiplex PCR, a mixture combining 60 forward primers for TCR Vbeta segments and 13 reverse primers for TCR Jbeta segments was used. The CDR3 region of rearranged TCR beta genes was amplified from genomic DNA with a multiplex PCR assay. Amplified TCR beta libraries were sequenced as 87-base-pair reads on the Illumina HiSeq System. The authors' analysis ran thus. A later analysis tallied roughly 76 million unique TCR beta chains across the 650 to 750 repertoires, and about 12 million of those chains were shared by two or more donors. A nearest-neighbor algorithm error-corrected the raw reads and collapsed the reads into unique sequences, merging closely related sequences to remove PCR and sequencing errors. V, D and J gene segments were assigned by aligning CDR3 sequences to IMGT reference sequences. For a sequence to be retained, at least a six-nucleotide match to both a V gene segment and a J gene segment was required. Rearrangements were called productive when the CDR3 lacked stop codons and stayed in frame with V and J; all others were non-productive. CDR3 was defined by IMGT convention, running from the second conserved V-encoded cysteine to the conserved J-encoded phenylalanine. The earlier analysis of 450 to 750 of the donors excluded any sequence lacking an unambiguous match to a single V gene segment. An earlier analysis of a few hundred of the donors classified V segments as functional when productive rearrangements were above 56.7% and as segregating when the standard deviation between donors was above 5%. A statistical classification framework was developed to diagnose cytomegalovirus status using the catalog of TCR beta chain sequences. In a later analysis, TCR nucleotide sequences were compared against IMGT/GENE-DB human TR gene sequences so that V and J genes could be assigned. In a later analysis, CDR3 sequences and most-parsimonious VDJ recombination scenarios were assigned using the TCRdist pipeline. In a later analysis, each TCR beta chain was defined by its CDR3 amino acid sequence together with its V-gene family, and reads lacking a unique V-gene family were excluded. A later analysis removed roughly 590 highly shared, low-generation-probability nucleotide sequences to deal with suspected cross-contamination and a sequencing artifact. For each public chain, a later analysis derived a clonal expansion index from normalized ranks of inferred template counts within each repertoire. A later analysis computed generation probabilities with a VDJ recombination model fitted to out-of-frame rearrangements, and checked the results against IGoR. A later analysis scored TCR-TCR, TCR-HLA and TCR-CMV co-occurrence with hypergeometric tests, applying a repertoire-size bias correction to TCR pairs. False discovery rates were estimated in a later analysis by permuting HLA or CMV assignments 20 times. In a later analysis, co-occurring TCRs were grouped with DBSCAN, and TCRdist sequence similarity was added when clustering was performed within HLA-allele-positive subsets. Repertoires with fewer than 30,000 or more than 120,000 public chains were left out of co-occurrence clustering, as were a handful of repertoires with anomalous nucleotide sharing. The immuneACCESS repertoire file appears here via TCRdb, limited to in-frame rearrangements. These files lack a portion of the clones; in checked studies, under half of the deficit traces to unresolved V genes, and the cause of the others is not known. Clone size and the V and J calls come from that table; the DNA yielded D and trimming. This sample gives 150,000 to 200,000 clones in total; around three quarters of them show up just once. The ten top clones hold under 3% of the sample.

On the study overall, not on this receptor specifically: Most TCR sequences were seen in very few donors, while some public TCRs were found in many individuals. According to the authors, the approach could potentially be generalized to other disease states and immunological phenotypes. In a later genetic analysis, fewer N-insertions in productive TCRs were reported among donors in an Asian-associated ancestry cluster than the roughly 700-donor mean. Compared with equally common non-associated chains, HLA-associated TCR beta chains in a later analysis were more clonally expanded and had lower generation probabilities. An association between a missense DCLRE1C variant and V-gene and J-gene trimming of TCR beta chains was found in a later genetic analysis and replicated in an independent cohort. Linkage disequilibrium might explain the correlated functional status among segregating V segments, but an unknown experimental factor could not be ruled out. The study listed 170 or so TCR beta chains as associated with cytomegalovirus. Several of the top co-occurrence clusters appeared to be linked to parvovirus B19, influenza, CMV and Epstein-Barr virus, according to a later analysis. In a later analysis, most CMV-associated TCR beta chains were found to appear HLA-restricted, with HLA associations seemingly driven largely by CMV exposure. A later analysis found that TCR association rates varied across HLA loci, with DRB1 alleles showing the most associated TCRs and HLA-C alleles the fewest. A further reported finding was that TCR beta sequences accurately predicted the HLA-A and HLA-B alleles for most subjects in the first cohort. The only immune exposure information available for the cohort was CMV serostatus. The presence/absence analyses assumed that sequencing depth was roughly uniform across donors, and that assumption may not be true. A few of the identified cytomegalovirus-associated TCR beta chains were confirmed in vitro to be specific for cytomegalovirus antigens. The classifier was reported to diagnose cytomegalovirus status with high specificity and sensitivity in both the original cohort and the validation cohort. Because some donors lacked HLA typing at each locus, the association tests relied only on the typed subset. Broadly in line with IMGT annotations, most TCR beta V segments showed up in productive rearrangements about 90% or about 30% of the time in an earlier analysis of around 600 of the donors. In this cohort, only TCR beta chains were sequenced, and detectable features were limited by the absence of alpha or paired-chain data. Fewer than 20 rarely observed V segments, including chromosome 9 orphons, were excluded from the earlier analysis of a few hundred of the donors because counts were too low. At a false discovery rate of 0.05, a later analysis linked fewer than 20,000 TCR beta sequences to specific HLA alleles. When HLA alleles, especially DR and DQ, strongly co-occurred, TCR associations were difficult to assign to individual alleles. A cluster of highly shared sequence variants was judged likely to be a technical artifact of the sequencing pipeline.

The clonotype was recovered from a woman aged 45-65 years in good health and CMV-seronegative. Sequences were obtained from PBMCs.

Read as DNA, the sequence is TGTGCCAGCAGCTTATCTGACGGGGGGACGCAGTATTTT. Its protein product is CASSLSDGGTQYF. Recombination linked TRBV7-9 to TRBJ2-3; 7 bases in between match TRBD2. Reading the germline V gene (reference sequence) gives CDR1 SEHNR and CDR2 FQNEAQ. The cysteine opens and the phenylalanine closes a CDR3 of 13 amino acids. Only CDR3 DNA remains: 39 bases, in frame from the first base. V and J are trimmed by 2 bases and 9 bases, and the gene matches miss 5 bases of the junction.